This T cell receptor beta chain was identified during a study of blood T cell repertoires in COVID-19 (dated by TCRdb to 2019 to 2021). Background for the entire study: Samples covering the acute and convalescent phases of COVID-19 were provided by collaborators in the United States, Italy and Spain. HLA class I and class II types, where available, came from metadata supplied by the sample provider rather than from assay-based typing. The repertoires were released in a freely available public database intended as a resource for research on the immune response to SARS-CoV-2. The samples were drawn from the first 160 participants of the ongoing ImmuneRACE study and from 1,254 subjects provided by 6 global collaborators. The dataset comprised deeply sampled blood TCRbeta repertoires from subjects exposed to, actively infected with, or recovered from COVID-19. The sample metadata nearly always contained a de-identified subject ID, COVID-19 status, age in years and sex. The material from the prospective study consisted of cDNA or gDNA derived from T cells, B-cell-depleted T cells, or PBMCs.

The investigation overall reported the following: How much clinical and demographic metadata was included differed by source and by participant, and the metadata was provided uncurated.

TCRbeta CDR3 regions were amplified from genomic DNA using the immunoSEQ Assay, a bias-controlled multiplex PCR. Per the original workflow: Nucleated cell counts per sample were estimated from amplification of reference gene primers within the assay. To quantify the absolute abundance of each unique TCRbeta CDR3 rearrangement, sequence reads were collapsed and filtered. For each sample, productive Simpson clonality was calculated as the square root of Simpson's diversity index across productive rearrangements. What TCRdb holds here is the immuneACCESS table cut down to in-frame rearrangements. Part of the clones is not present; checked against another copy, under half of the missing clones reflect an unresolved V gene, and the others are unexplained. V and J calls and clone size are copied from that table; D and trimming were computed from the DNA. The sample has approximately 280,000 clones on record, around 84% of them singletons. The top ten clonotypes cover about 5% of the sample.

As for this clone: Which antigen it targets is not known. No much larger clone is present one base from it, and per-base qualities are unavailable.

Enrolling through a virtual design, the prospective study's participants ranged in age from roughly 18 to 100 years and lived across about two dozen United States geographic areas. To assign participants to cohorts, the prospective study relied on clinical history that participants themselves reported in a screening survey and a study questionnaire. Exposed participants had been in contact, within 2 weeks of entering the study, with a person who had a PCR-confirmed or clinician-diagnosed case of COVID-19. Mobile phlebotomists in the prospective study collected whole blood, serum and a nasopharyngeal or oropharyngeal swab from every participant. Prospective study participants could optionally give additional blood draws and questionnaires over an approximately two-month period. Prospective study blood samples were shipped either frozen or at room temperature before DNA extraction. The CDR3 starts with the cysteine, ends with the phenylalanine, and has 15 residues. CDR3 DNA only is kept here, 45 bases in frame from base 1. V is cut back by 3 bases and J by 2 bases, with 2 bases in the junction unmatched. The germline V gene (reference sequence) yields LNHDA for CDR1 and SQIVND for CDR2.

The clonotype comes from a middle-aged man who had been exposed to COVID-19. What was sequenced was PBMCs or T cells enriched from blood (not recorded which). The sequence links TRBV19 to TRBJ2-2, and 8 bases in between align with TRBD2. The nucleotides are TGTGCCAGTAGTATCGGGGGGGCTAACACCGGGGAGCTGTTTTTT. Its translation is CASSIGGANTGELFF.